This TCR beta chain was identified during a study of cytomegalovirus exposure and HLA in healthy donors. The wider study: About 85 million unique TCRs from HLA-typed donors were held in an early release of data. Study-wide results and caveats: The analysis excluded some indistinguishable V segments, including TRBV6-2 and TRBV6-3. Testing in vitro showed three CMV-associated chains specific for CMV antigens.

The CDR3 contains 12 residues. The trim removed 1 base at V and 8 bases at J, leaving 2 bases unmatched. Germline CDR1 reads SGHTS; CDR2 reads YDEGEE. Both 60 Vbeta primers and 13 Jbeta primers went into the PCR. Data came from immunoSEQ multiplex PCR; TCRdb stores just in-frame clones and leaves some out. The sample shows tens of thousands of clones, and approximately 4.5% sits with its ten largest clones. Concerning this clone itself: Its antigen is as yet unknown.

The chain has TRBV5-8 and TRBJ1-2; 7 positions match TRBD1. Sequenced material: PBMCs. The clonotype was recovered from a woman aged 40 to 55 in good health and CMV-seropositive. CDR3 in amino acids: CASSLTGVGYTF. The DNA of the CDR3 is TGTGCCAGCAGCTTGACAGGGGTGGGCTACACCTTC. Based on the CDR3 plus reference TRBV5-8 and TRBJ1-2, the full variable domain is EAGVTQSPTHLIKTRGQQATLRCSPISGHTSVYWYQQALGLGLQFLLWYDEGEERNRGNFPPRFSGRQFPNYSSELNVNALELEDSALYLCASSLTGVGYTFGSGTRLTVV.